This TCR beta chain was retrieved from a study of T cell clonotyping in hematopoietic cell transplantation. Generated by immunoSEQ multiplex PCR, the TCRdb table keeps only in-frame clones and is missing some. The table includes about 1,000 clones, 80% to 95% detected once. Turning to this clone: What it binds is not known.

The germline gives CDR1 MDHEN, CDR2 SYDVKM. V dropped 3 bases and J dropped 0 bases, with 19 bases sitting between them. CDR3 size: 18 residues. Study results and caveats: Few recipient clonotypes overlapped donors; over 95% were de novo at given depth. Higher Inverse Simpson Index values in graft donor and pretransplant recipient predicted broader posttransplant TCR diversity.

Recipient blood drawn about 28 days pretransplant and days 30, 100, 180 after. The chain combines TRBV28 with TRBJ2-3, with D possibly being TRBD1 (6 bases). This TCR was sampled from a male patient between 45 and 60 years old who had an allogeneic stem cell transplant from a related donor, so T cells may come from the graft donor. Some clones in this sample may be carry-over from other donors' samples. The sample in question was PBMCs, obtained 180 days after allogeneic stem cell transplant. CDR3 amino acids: CASSFGSEWDTSTDTQYF. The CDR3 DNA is TGTGCCAGCAGTTTTGGGTCTGAATGGGACACTAGCACAGATACGCAGTATTTT.